This T cell receptor (beta chain) was found in a study of T-cell memory formation after mild COVID-19 (dated by TCRdb to about 2021). For the study in its entirety: TCR sequence clusters from the two donors were largely donor specific. In two donors, T-cell clones that expanded and contracted after mild COVID-19 were followed by sequencing TCRalpha and TCRbeta repertoires longitudinally. Two young, previously healthy adult volunteers made up the cohort, one male and one female.

The study at large found these results: SARS-CoV-2 specificity of the second-wave clones peaking on day 37 was not confirmed. The study covered only a couple of mild cases, and larger cohorts including severe cases with pre-infection samples were considered necessary. Some responding clones were detected in pre-infection memory, which suggested that pre-existing cross-reactive memory T cells had joined the SARS-CoV-2 response. Clones that contracted from day 15 to 85 showed balanced CD4/CD8 phenotypes, whereas a second wave of clones that expanded from day 15 to 37 leaned towards CD4+. Contracting CD4+ clones were located mainly in the CM and EM memory subsets, whereas CD8+ clones were found to be enriched in EMRA.

Ficoll-Paque density gradient centrifugation was the method used to isolate PBMCs. For sequencing, an Illumina NovaSeq 6000 was employed. Using 5'RACE with constant-segment primers, TCRalpha and TCRbeta cDNA libraries were constructed, with sample barcodes and unique molecular identifiers added in the process. RNA was extracted from every sample with Trizol reagent. Library amplification was performed in two PCR steps, and a second sample barcode and Illumina TruSeq adapters were introduced in the second step. Sequencing of libraries was performed on an Illumina NovaSeq with 2 x 150 bp paired-end reads. The paper's data handling went like this. Reads were demultiplexed and collapsed into UMI-guided consensus sequences with migec v1.2.7. Using mixcr v2.1.11, the UMI consensuses were aligned to TRA and TRB V and J templates and assembled into clonotypes. Expanded or contracted clonotypes were those called significant by both edgeR and NoisET, with noise models trained on biological replicates. For edgeR calls, a false discovery rate-adjusted p below 0.01 and a log2 fold-change threshold of 1 were applied. As an exploratory analysis of dynamics, max-normalized trajectories of the 1000 most abundant clonotypes were examined with PCA combined with hierarchical clustering. Separately sequenced CD4+ and CD8+ repertoires were used to assign a CD4 or CD8 phenotype to each responding clone. TCRdb reprocessing: public reads trimmed at Q25 with fastp, clones called with MiXCR, in-frame beta chains kept. Rows with one shared CDR3 protein collapse into an entry with the most common genes and DNA. For this entry, the V and J calls and clone size follow TCRdb and not the study's own pipeline. Here the sample has hundreds of thousands of distinct CDR3 sequences; roughly 18% occur a single time. The biggest ten clones account for 20% to 25% of the sample.

Concerning this clonotype itself: Its antigen remains undetermined. Per-nucleotide qualities are absent, and no much larger clonotype sits a single base away.

Looking up the germline V gene yields CDR1 SGHRS and CDR2 YFSETQ. Including cysteine and phenylalanine, the CDR3 has 15 amino acids. The read is trimmed to its CDR3 DNA, 45 bases read in frame from base 1. The V and J ends are trimmed by 0 bases and 4 bases, leaving 10 bases between them. The receptor's source is a man younger than 35 who had mild COVID-19 (a few samples of this study predate the infection). The sample titles of this study are shuffled in the database, so cell type and time point are left out; the donor was told from shared clones. The sequence is built from TRBV5-1 and TRBJ2-2; the D call is tentative, TRBD1 or TRBD2, as each matches 6 bases. The material sequenced was PBMCs or a T cell subset sorted from them (not recorded which). The sequence in DNA is TGCGCCAGCAGCTTGGAAACGGGGGCCACCGGGGAGCTGTTTTTT. It is translated as CASSLETGATGELFF.